A selection of T cell receptor beta chains follows, all from one sample in a study of blood T cell repertoires in COVID-19. Clones were read by immunoSEQ multiplex PCR, and TCRdb kept only the in-frame ones, dropping some. The sample carries about 250,000 clones, 75% to 95% recorded once. Sequencing used PBMCs or T cells enriched from blood (not recorded which). The receptors were sampled from a woman aged 18 to 35 who had recovered from COVID-19. Each CDR3 is given with its conserved first and last residue. Each record gives: J gene, V gene, clone size, D gene, CDR3 protein, CDR3 DNA. A D gene is named only where the DNA matches it firmly. Rows may omit the clone size; those that give it use once, few, many or a size class.

TRBJ1-2 TRBV4-3 NA NA CASSQEGGAGYTF TGCGCCAGCAGCCAAGAAGGGGGAGCTGGCTACACCTTC
TRBJ2-2 TRBV9 once NA CASSVRGELFF TGTGCCAGCAGCGTTCGCGGGGAGCTGTTTTTT
TRBJ1-1 TRBV6-5 NA NA CASSYSSVNTEAFF TGTGCCAGCAGTTACTCGTCAGTGAACACTGAAGCTTTCTTT
TRBJ1-6 TRBV4-1 NA NA CASSQGQVSPLHF TGCGCCAGCAGCCAAGGACAGGTTTCACCCCTCCACTTT
TRBJ1-6 TRBV6-2/TRBV6-3 few NA CASSFRAFGEGSPLHF TGTGCCAGCAGTTTCCGGGCCTTCGGGGAGGGTTCACCCCTCCACTTT
TRBJ2-2 TRBV28 NA NA CASSSRAGTGELFF TGTGCCAGCAGTTCTCGAGCGGGCACCGGGGAGCTGTTTTTT
TRBJ2-1 TRBV5-4 NA TRBD2 CASSHSGRPLSEQFF TGTGCCAGCAGCCATAGCGGGAGGCCTCTAAGCGAGCAGTTCTTC
TRBJ2-2 TRBV19 NA TRBD2 CASQAPGGLTGELFF TGTGCCAGCCAAGCCCCGGGAGGGCTAACCGGGGAGCTGTTTTTT
TRBJ2-2 TRBV10-2 NA TRBD1 CASSETTGGGGELFF TGCGCCAGCAGTGAGACTACAGGGGGCGGCGGGGAGCTGTTTTTT
TRBJ1-1 TRBV3-1/TRBV3-2 NA TRBD1 CASSQDATGSTEAFF TGTGCCAGCAGCCAAGATGCGACAGGGTCCACTGAAGCTTTCTTT
TRBJ2-7 TRBV18 NA NA CASSQGGGSFYEQYF TGTGCCAGCTCACAGGGAGGGGGTTCCTTTTACGAGCAGTACTTC
TRBJ1-1 TRBV12-5 NA NA CASGLVLSWNTEAFF TGTGCTAGTGGTTTGGTACTATCCTGGAACACTGAAGCTTTCTTT
TRBJ1-4 TRBV15 once NA CATSRETPGEEKLFF TGTGCCACCAGCAGAGAGACACCGGGAGAAGAAAAACTGTTTTTT
TRBJ1-1 TRBV27 NA NA CASSKDSPIMNTEAFF TGTGCCAGCAGCAAGGACAGTCCCATCATGAACACTGAAGCTTTCTTT
TRBJ1-2 TRBV18 NA NA CASSQGAANYGYTF TGTGCCAGCTCACAGGGAGCGGCTAACTATGGCTACACCTTC
TRBJ1-3 TRBV11-1 NA NA CASSRTASGNTIYF TGTGCCAGCAGCCGGACAGCCTCTGGAAACACCATATATTTT
TRBJ1-1 TRBV29-1 NA NA CSVPGNTEAFF TGCAGCGTGCCAGGGAACACTGAAGCTTTCTTT
TRBJ2-3 TRBV7-2 NA NA CASSLGRGDTQYF TGTGCCAGCAGCTTAGGTCGCGGAGATACGCAGTATTTT